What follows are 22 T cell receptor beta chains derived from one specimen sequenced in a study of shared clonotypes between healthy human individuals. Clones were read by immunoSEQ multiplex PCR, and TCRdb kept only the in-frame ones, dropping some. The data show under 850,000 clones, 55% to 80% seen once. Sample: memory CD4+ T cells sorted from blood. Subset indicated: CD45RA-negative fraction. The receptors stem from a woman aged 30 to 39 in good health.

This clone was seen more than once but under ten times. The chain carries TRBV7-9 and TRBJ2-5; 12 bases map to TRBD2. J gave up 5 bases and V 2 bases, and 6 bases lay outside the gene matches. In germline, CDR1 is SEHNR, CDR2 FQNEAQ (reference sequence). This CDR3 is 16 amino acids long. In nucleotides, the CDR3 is TGTGCCAGCAGCTTATCAAGACTAGCGGGGGATGAGACCCAGTACTTC. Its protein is CASSLSRLAGDETQYF.

CDR3 protein: CASRDTWSTDTQYF. In nucleotides, the CDR3 is TGTGCCAGCAGGGATACTTGGAGCACAGATACGCAGTATTTT. The rearrangement uses TRBV6-5 and TRBJ2-3; D remains ambiguous. The V end lost 6 bases, the J end lost 0 bases, and 10 bases lay between the germline ends. In germline, CDR1 is MNHEY, CDR2 SVGAGI. The CDR3 loop spans 14 amino acids.

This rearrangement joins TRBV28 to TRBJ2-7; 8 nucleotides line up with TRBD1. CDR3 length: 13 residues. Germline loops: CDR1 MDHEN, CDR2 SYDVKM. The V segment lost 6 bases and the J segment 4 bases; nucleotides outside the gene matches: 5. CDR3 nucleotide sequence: TGTGCCAGCAGAGACAGGGGAGTTTACGAGCAGTACTTC. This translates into CASRDRGVYEQYF.

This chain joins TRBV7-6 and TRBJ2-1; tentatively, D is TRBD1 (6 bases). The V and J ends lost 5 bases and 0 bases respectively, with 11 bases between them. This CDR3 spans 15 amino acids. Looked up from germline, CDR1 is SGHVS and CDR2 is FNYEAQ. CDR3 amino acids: CASSAGVSSYNEQFF. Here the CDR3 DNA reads TGTGCCAGCAGCGCAGGGGTTAGCTCCTACAATGAGCAGTTCTTC.

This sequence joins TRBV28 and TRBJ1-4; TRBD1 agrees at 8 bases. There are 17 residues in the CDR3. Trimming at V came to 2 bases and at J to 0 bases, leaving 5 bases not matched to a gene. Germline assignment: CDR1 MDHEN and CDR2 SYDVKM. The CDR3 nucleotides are TGTGCCAGCAGTTTAAGACAGGGGACCGCAACTAATGAAAAACTGTTTTTT. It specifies CASSLRQGTATNEKLFF.

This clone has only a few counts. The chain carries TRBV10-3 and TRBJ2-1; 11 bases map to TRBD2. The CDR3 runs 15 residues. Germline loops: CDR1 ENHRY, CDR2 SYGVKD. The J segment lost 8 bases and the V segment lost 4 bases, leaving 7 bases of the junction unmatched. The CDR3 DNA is TGTGCCATCAGTGTTACTAGCGGGAGCCGCGATGAGCAGTTCTTC. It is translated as CAISVTSGSRDEQFF.

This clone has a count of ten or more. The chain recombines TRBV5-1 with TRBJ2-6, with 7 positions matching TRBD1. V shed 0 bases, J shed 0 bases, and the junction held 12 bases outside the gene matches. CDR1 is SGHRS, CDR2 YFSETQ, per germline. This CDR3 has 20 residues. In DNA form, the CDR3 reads TGCGCCAGCAGCTTGGAGCCGATCGGACAGGCGTCCTCTGGGGCCAACGTCCTGACTTTC. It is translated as CASSLEPIGQASSGANVLTF.

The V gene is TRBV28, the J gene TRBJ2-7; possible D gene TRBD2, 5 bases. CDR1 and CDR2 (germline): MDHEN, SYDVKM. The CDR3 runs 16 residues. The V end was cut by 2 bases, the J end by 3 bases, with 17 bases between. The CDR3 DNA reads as TGTGCCAGCAGTTTACCCGGACTGGGAAAGAACTACGAGCAGTACTTC. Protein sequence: CASSLPGLGKNYEQYF.

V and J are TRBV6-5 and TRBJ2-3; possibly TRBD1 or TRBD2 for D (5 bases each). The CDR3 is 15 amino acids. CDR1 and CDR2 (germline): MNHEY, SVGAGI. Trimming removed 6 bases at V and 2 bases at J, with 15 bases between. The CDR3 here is CASSPAWGTTDTQYF. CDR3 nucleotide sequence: TGTGCCAGCAGCCCGGCGTGGGGGACCACAGATACGCAGTATTTT.

The DNA of the CDR3 is TGTGCCAGCTCATTAGGAGGGGGCCGCGGCGGCGAGCAGTACTTC. Translation gives CASSLGGGRGGEQYF. The V gene is TRBV18, the J gene TRBJ2-7; weak D call: TRBD1 (7 bases). The CDR3 runs to 15 residues. The germline V gene encodes CDR1 KGHSH and CDR2 LQKENI. V dropped 5 bases and J dropped 6 bases, with 20 bases sitting between them.

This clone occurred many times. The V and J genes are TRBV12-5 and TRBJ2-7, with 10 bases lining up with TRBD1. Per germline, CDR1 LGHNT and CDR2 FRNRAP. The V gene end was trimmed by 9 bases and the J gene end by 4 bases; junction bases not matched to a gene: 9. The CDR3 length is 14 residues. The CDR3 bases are TGTGCTAGGACACACAGGGACAGGGGATACGAGCAGTACTTC. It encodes CARTHRDRGYEQYF.

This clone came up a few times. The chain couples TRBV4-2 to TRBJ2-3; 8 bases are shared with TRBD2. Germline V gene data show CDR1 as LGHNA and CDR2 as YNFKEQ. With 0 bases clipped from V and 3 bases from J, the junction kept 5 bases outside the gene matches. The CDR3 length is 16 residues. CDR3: CASSQDTASGTDTQYF. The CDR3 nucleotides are TGTGCCAGCAGCCAAGATACGGCTAGCGGGACAGATACGCAGTATTTT.

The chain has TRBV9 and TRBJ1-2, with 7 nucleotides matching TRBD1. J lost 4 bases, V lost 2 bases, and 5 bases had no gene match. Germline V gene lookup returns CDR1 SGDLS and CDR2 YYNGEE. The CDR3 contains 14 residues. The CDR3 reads CASSVEGQPYGYTF. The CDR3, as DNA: TGTGCCAGCAGCGTCGAGGGACAGCCCTATGGCTACACCTTC.

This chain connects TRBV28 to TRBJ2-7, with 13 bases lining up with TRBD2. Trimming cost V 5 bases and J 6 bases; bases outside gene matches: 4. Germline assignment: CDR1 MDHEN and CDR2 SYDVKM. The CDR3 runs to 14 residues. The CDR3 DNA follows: TGTGCCAGCAGTCTACGACTAGCGGGAGGCGAGCAGTACTTC. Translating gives CASSLRLAGGEQYF.

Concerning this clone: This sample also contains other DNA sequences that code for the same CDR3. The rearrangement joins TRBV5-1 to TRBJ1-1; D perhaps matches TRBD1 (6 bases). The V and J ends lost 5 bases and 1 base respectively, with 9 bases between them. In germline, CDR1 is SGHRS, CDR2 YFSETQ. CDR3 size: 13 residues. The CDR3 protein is CASSRQENTEAFF. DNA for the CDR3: TGCGCCAGCAGTAGACAGGAGAACACTGAAGCTTTCTTT.

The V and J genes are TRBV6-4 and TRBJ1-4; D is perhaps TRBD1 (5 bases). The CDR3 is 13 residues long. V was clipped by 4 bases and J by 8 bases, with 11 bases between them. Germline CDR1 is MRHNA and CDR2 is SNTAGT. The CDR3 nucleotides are TGTGCCAGCAGTGTGGACACCGGGGAAAAACTGTTTTTT. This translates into CASSVDTGEKLFF.

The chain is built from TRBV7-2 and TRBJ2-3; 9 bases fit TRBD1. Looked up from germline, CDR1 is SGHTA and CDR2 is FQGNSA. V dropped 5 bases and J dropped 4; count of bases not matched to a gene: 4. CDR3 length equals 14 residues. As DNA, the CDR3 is TGTGCCAGCAGCACCAGACAGGGGGCAGATACGCAGTATTTT. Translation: CASSTRQGADTQYF.

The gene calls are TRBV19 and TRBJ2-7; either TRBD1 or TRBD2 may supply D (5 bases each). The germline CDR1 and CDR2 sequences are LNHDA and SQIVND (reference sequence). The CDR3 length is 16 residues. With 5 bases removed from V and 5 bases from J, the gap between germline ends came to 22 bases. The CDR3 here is CASSANFRDRWHEQYF. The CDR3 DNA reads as TGTGCCAGTAGTGCCAACTTCCGGGACCGTTGGCACGAGCAGTACTTC. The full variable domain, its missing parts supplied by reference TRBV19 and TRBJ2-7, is DGGITQSPKYLFRKEGQNVTLSCEQNLNHDAMYWYRQDPGQGLRLIYYSQIVNDFQKGDIAEGYSVSREKKESFPLTVTSAQKNPTAFYLCASSANFRDRWHEQYFGPGTRLTVT.

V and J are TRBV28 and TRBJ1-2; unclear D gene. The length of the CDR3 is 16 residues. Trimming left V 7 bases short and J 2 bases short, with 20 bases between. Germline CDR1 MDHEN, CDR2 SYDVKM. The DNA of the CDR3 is TGTGCCAGCAAAAAGTACACGTGGACCCGAAACTATGGCTACACCTTC. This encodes CASKKYTWTRNYGYTF.

The CDR3 loop is CASGEGQNEKLFF. The CDR3 coding sequence is TGTGCCAGTGGGGAAGGCCAGAATGAAAAACTGTTTTTT. The chain joins TRBV28 to TRBJ1-4; D ambiguous. Germline CDR1 is MDHEN and CDR2 is SYDVKM. The CDR3 has 13 amino acids. V gave up 9 bases and J gave up 5 bases, with 13 bases separating them.

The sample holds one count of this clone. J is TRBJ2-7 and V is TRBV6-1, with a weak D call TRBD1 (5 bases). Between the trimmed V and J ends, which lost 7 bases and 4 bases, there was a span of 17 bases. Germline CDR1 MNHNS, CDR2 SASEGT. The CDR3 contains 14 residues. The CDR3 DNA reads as TGTGCCAGCATTCTTACAGGCGCCCTTTACGAGCAGTACTTC. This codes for CASILTGALYEQYF.

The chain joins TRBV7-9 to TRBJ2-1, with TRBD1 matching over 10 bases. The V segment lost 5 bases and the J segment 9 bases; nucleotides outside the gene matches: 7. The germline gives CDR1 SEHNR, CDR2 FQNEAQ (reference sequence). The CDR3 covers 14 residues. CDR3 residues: CASSHGQGGAEQFF. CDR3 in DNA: TGTGCCAGCAGCCATGGACAGGGGGGCGCTGAGCAGTTCTTC. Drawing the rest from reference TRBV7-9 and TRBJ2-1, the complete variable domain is DTGVSQNPRHKITKRGQNVTFRCDPISEHNRLYWYRQTLGQGPEFLTYFQNEAQLEKSRLLSDRFSAERPKGSFSTLEIQRTEQGDSAMYLCASSHGQGGAEQFFGPGTRLTVL.